This TCR beta chain was retrieved from a study of blood T cell repertoires in COVID-19. Study summary: Both acute and convalescent COVID-19 samples were obtained from the United States, Italy and Spain. The analysed material was cDNA or gDNA that came from T cells, B-cell-depleted T cells, or PBMCs.

CDR3 length: 16 amino acids. V lost 2 bases and J lost 2, with 15 bases in between. Germline V gene lookup returns CDR1 MNHEY and CDR2 SVGAGI. As processed by the authors: Reference gene primer amplification gave estimated nucleated cell counts. Clones were read by immunoSEQ multiplex PCR, and TCRdb kept only the in-frame ones, dropping some. The D gene and trimming were derived from the DNA, and the V and J assignments and clone size from that table. The profile shows some 78,000 clones, around 90% of them singletons. This receptor was obtained from a woman aged 80 or over with active or convalescent COVID-19. The rearrangement uses TRBV6-5 and TRBJ2-5, with D tentatively TRBD2 (5 bases). The material sequenced was peripheral blood. CDR3: CASSYTTTGGQETQYF. CDR3 nucleotide sequence: TGTGCCAGCAGTTACACGACCACGGGCGGGCAAGAGACCCAGTACTTC.